Described below is a single T cell receptor beta chain sequence and its context. Its antigen is not known. The sample contains more than one DNA sequence encoding this CDR3. Only in-frame clones appear in the TCRdb table, and some are missing; sequencing was by immunoSEQ multiplex PCR. The repertoire includes 75,000 or so clones, around 82% of them detected once, and 1.3% to 1.5% sits in the top ten. These data are taken from a study of lymphopenia after photon versus proton radiotherapy. Study-level points and caveats: Post-nadir diversity loss with photons came from oligoclonal expansion, particularly CD8+ Temra cells. Survival link was tested only in deceased patients; proton benefit remains a possibility.

With 2 bases removed from V and 3 bases from J, the gap between germline ends came to 8 bases. Germline values: CDR1 GTSNPN, CDR2 SVGIG (reference sequence). The CDR3 runs to 13 residues. V and J are TRBV30 and TRBJ2-1; tentatively, D is TRBD2 (5 bases). This specimen was peripheral blood, taken from a patient treated with proton-based radiotherapy. The source of this sequence is a man aged 55-75 years with pancreatic cancer. CDR3 bases: TGTGCCTGGAGTAGCGGATTCTACAATGAGCAGTTCTTC. It encodes CAWSSGFYNEQFF.